The T cell receptor (beta chain) described here comes from a study of cytomegalovirus exposure and HLA in healthy donors. Across the whole study: As released early, the data held some 85 million unique TCRs from HLA-typed donors.

In the PCR, 60 Vbeta and 13 Jbeta primers were used. Libraries were prepared by immunoSEQ multiplex PCR; TCRdb keeps only in-frame clonotypes and omits some of them. Of roughly 160,000 clones detected, approximately 81% appear once; the ten largest clones hold around 2.5%. To note about this clone: The antigen is not known.

Findings of the study overall: DRB1 had the most TCR associations and HLA-C the fewest, a later analysis found, with rates varying by HLA locus.

V lost 3 bases to trimming and J lost 4 bases; unmatched junction nucleotides: 8. The CDR3 contains 16 residues. Germline V gives CDR1 SEHNR, CDR2 FQNEAQ (reference sequence). The source is a female donor in good health and CMV-seronegative. The sample was PBMCs. The rearrangement joins TRBV7-9 to TRBJ1-1; TRBD1 matches at 10 bases. CDR3 in amino acids: CASSFSPGQGSTEAFF. The CDR3 coding sequence is TGTGCCAGCAGCTTTAGCCCGGGACAGGGGAGCACTGAAGCTTTCTTT.